This note documents a single T cell receptor (beta chain) sequence. Its antigen is not identified. Broader study findings: Tumor memory CD4+ T cell TCR gene usage clustered with blood and lymph node memory CD4+ cells and lymph node naive CD4+ cells. Tumor Treg TCRs overlapped most with tumor naive CD4+ cells.

CDR3 length: 13 residues. In germline, CDR1 is SEHNR, CDR2 FQNEAQ (reference sequence). Trimming removed 5 bases from V and 4 bases from J, with 9 bases in between. Full-length variable regions came from constant-region reverse primers plus semi-nested Nested Universal Primer A PCR. TCRdb passed the 5' RACE reads through MiXCR, listing each CDR3 protein once. The sample has approximately 60,000 distinct CDR3 sequences, 25% to 30% seen once. The memory fraction was CD4+CD45RO+CD25- cells. Material: tumor-infiltrating memory CD4+ T cells sorted from the breast tumor. Subset defined: memory CD4+ T cells, CD4+CD45RO+CD25-. The TCR was taken from a female donor with breast cancer. V usage is TRBV7-9 and J usage is TRBJ1-5, with D possibly TRBD1 on 6 matching bases. CDR3 coding DNA: TGTGCCAGCAGCAGGGGGACTAATCAGCCCCAGCATTTT. Its translation: CASSRGTNQPQHF.